This TCR beta chain was recovered during a study of neurological immune-mediated disorders. The time point is: longitudinal time-point 3. The study drew its healthy controls from blood bank volunteers in Maryland, USA. TCRdb reprocessed the 5' RACE reads with MiXCR, giving one entry per CDR3 protein. The sample lists around 53,000 distinct CDR3 sequences, about 8% occurring once. The length of the CDR3 is 16 residues. From germline, CDR1 is SQVTM and CDR2 ANQGSEA. With 3 bases clipped from V and 6 bases from J, the junction kept 10 bases outside the gene matches. The receptor's source is a woman aged 40 to 49 in good health. The chain links TRBV29-1 to TRBJ2-3; TRBD2 matches at 12 bases. The source material was PBMCs. The CDR3 nucleotides read TGCAGCGTTGAGCCTAGCGGGAGGGCCGTTCGGGATACGCAGTATTTT. Protein sequence: CSVEPSGRAVRDTQYF.